This TCR beta chain was identified in a study of CD8+CD57+ T cells in acquired aplastic anemia. Study conclusions and caveats: A set of approximately 29 CD8+ CDR3 sequences was shared between patients and controls, and these sequences appeared highly expressed in patients.

Trimming left V 5 bases short and J 4 bases short, with 15 bases between. In germline, CDR1 is SNHLY, CDR2 FYNNEI. The CDR3 runs to 16 residues. Genomic DNA templated the TCR beta VDJ and CDR3 profiling. MiXCR, run by TCRdb on the reads, gives a single entry per CDR3 protein. The sample records approximately 170,000 distinct CDR3 sequences, 54% being singletons. About this clonotype: The antigen is unknown.

The TCR comes from a human donor in good health, serving as a control. The V and J genes are TRBV2 and TRBJ1-6; possibly TRBD1 for D (6 bases). Sequenced input: sorted CD4+, CD8+, or CD8+CD57+ T cells (not recorded which) from PBMCs. CDR3 protein: CASSPQTGGYNSPLHF. The CDR3 region has the DNA TGTGCCAGCAGTCCCCAGACAGGCGGTTATAATTCACCCCTCCACTTT.